The 32 T cell receptor beta chains below come from one sample, sequenced in a study of naive and memory T cell subsets. Both TRBC1 and TRBC2 were covered by a beta constant-region primer of two equimolar oligonucleotides. TCRdb itself ran the UMI-ligation and nested PCR reads through MiXCR, one entry per CDR3 protein. The sample lists tens of thousands of distinct CDR3 sequences; roughly 14% were seen once. The specimen was central memory CD4+ T cells from blood. The receptors stem from a human donor in good health.

This clonotype was seen a handful of times. The chain recombines TRBV20-1 with TRBJ1-6; D remains ambiguous. Germline assignment: CDR1 DFQATT and CDR2 SNEGSKA (reference sequence). V lost 3 bases to trimming and J lost 7 bases, with 16 bases between them. CDR3 length: 15 residues. The DNA of the CDR3 is TGCAGTGCTAGGAAAGGGCCCCAAACAAATTCACCCCTCCACTTT. The encoded protein is CSARKGPQTNSPLHF.

This clonotype was recorded at least ten times. The chain carries TRBV15 and TRBJ1-6; D not resolved. The CDR3 length is 14 residues. Germline V gives CDR1 LNHNV, CDR2 YYDKDF (reference sequence). Trimming removed 0 bases from V and 9 bases from J, with 9 bases in between. The DNA for the CDR3 is TGTGCCACCAGCAGAGACGCAGTATCTTCACCCCTCCACTTT. Protein product: CATSRDAVSSPLHF.

A few counts support this clonotype. The CDR3 bases are TGCGCCAGCAGCTTGGCCGGCAGCGTGGGGACTGAAGCTTTCTTT. Translating gives CASSLAGSVGTEAFF. The rearrangement links TRBV5-1 to TRBJ1-1, with D unresolved. The CDR3 is 15 residues long. The ends were cut back, 0 bases at V and 5 bases at J, with 14 bases in the middle. CDR1 and CDR2 from the germline V gene are SGHRS and YFSETQ.

This chain links TRBV6-2 or TRBV6-3 with TRBJ2-7, with a possible D match to TRBD2 (6 bases). The V gene lost 4 bases and the J gene lost 6 bases, with 10 bases spanning the gap. CDR1 MNHEY and CDR2 SVGEGT come from the germline V gene. The CDR3 runs to 12 residues. The CDR3 protein is CASSSVGGEQYF. In nucleotides, the CDR3 is TGTGCCAGCAGTTCGGTCGGGGGCGAGCAGTACTTC.

Many counts were recorded for this clonotype. This chain joins TRBV28 and TRBJ2-7; 11 bases match TRBD2. The V gene end was trimmed by 6 bases and the J gene end by 2 bases; junction bases not matched to a gene: 3. CDR3 size: 14 residues. Germline CDR1 is MDHEN and CDR2 is SYDVKM. For the CDR3, the DNA is TGTGCCAGCAGGCGACTAGCGGGACCCTACGAGCAGTACTTC. This encodes CASRRLAGPYEQYF.

This clonotype was seen only a few times. V and J are TRBV12-3 or TRBV12-4 and TRBJ2-1; D is possibly TRBD1 (5 bases). The CDR3 has 11 residues. Trimming removed 8 bases from V and 9 bases from J, with 11 bases in between. Written as DNA, the CDR3 is TGTGCCAGCGGACGGACAAGTGAGCAGTTCTTC. It is translated as CASGRTSEQFF.

The chain combines TRBV10-3 with TRBJ1-5; 7 bases line up with TRBD1. The germline CDR1 and CDR2 sequences are ENHRY and SYGVKD. V lost 4 bases, J lost 3 bases, and 3 bases stayed unmatched. The CDR3 length is 14 residues. This CDR3 reads CAISGTGNNQPQHF. CDR3 in DNA: TGTGCCATCAGTGGGACAGGAAACAATCAGCCCCAGCATTTT.

This chain uses TRBV5-4 with TRBJ2-1; perhaps TRBD2 as D (7 bases). CDR1 is SGHNT, CDR2 YYREEE, per germline (reference sequence). The CDR3 sequence is 15 residues long. Trimming shortened V by 2 bases and J by 12 bases, and 21 bases separated the two germline ends. CDR3 DNA: TGTGCCAGCAGCTTAAGGGCAGGGGAATCTAGCGGGCAGTTCTTC. Its protein is CASSLRAGESSGQFF.

This clonotype was detected many times. The V call is TRBV4-3, the J call TRBJ2-7; perhaps TRBD2 as D (6 bases). CDR3 length: 15 residues. The germline CDR1 and CDR2 sequences are LGHNA and YSLEER. Trimming shortened V by 0 bases and J by 2 bases, and 11 bases separated the two germline ends. CDR3 loop: CASSQEAAGTYEQYF. CDR3 coding DNA: TGCGCCAGCAGCCAAGAAGCTGCGGGAACCTACGAGCAGTACTTC.

On this clonotype itself: One end of the junction fails to match germline, which may point to a read error. This chain connects TRBV3-1 to TRBJ1-1; 7 nucleotides match TRBD1. Germline assignment: CDR1 LGHDT and CDR2 YNNKEL (reference sequence). This CDR3 is 16 amino acids long. The CDR3 sequence is CASSQDLTGLNAEAFF. DNA for the CDR3: TGTGCCAGCAGCCAAGATTTGACAGGGCTGAACGCTGAAGCTTTCTTT.

This clonotype was picked up many times. This chain uses TRBV2 with TRBJ1-6; D is uncertain. This CDR3 is 16 amino acids long. CDR1 and CDR2 from the germline V gene are SNHLY and FYNNEI. The V end lost 3 bases, the J end lost 0 bases, and 9 bases lay between the germline ends. Here the CDR3 DNA reads TGTGCCAGCAGTGATTACTGGATCTCCTATAATTCACCCCTCCACTTT. Its protein product is CASSDYWISYNSPLHF.

The chain has TRBV4-2 and TRBJ2-6; unclear D gene. This CDR3 has 18 residues. CDR1 and CDR2 from the germline V gene are LGHNA and YNFKEQ. Trimming removed 0 bases from V and 1 base from J, with 13 bases in between. The CDR3 is CASSQDRQEGSGANVLTF. The DNA for the CDR3 is TGTGCCAGCAGCCAAGATCGGCAGGAAGGATCTGGGGCCAACGTCCTGACTTTC.

J is TRBJ1-5 and V is TRBV6-5; the D is unclear. The V end lost 3 bases, the J end lost 7 bases, and 16 bases lay between the germline ends. Germline V CDR1 and CDR2: MNHEY, SVGAGI. There are 15 residues in the CDR3. CDR3 DNA: TGTGCCAGCAGTTATGGGATCGGGTCAACGCAGCCCCAGCATTTT. Its protein is CASSYGIGSTQPQHF.

The CDR3 is CASSLEVSGPSGANVLTF. The CDR3 nucleotides are TGTGCCAGCAGCTTAGAAGTGTCGGGGCCATCTGGGGCCAACGTCCTGACTTTC. This chain links TRBV7-7 with TRBJ2-6; TRBD1 or TRBD2 may be the D gene (5 bases each). Trimming took off 1 base at V and 1 base at J, with 14 bases between the two ends. Germline V gives CDR1 SSHAT, CDR2 FNYEAQ (reference sequence). The CDR3 spans 18 residues.

The chain combines TRBV28 with TRBJ2-2; weak D call: TRBD1 (6 bases). V was shortened by 6 bases and J by 9 bases, with 14 bases between the two germline ends. CDR1 and CDR2 (germline): MDHEN, SYDVKM. This CDR3 spans 13 amino acids. CDR3 DNA sequence: TGTGCCAGCAGCTTCCCCAGGGGACGGGAGCTGTTTTTT. Protein product: CASSFPRGRELFF.

This clonotype was counted a few times. The CDR3 DNA reads as TGCAGTGCTAGTCCCAGCCTAGCGGGAAAGGTGGCCGGGGAGCTGTTTTTT. Amino acids: CSASPSLAGKVAGELFF. This rearrangement joins TRBV20-1 to TRBJ2-2; 9 bases line up with TRBD2. V trimming: 3 bases; J trimming: 6 bases; junction bases outside the gene matches: 14. CDR3 size: 17 residues. Germline lookup yields CDR1 DFQATT and CDR2 SNEGSKA (reference sequence).

The sample holds a few counts of this clonotype. The rearrangement joins TRBV18 to TRBJ2-6, with D perhaps matching TRBD2 (5 bases). In germline, CDR1 is KGHSH, CDR2 LQKENI. V lost 0 bases, J lost 0 bases, and 6 bases lay in between. The CDR3 has 16 residues. CDR3 amino acids: CASSPPLASGANVLTF. The CDR3 coding sequence is TGTGCCAGCTCACCACCTCTAGCCTCTGGGGCCAACGTCCTGACTTTC.

A few counts support this clonotype. The chain links TRBV20-1 to TRBJ1-1, with D possibly matching TRBD1 (5 bases). V gave up 6 bases and J gave up 3 bases, with 8 bases separating them. This CDR3 spans 11 amino acids. Germline V gives CDR1 DFQATT, CDR2 SNEGSKA (reference sequence). This CDR3 reads CSARRDTEAFF. In nucleotides, the CDR3 is TGCAGTGCGCGCAGGGACACTGAAGCTTTCTTT.

In this sample, this clonotype turned up many times. The chain uses TRBV12-3 or TRBV12-4 and TRBJ1-5, with 7 bases matching TRBD1. V lost 2 bases, J lost 2 bases, and 3 bases stayed unmatched. The CDR3 runs 15 residues. The CDR3 DNA is TGTGCCAGCAGTTTAAGAGACAGGGGCAATCAGCCCCAGCATTTT. Translation: CASSLRDRGNQPQHF.

The V gene is TRBV29-1, the J gene TRBJ2-5, with D perhaps TRBD2 (7 bases). Per germline, CDR1 SQVTM and CDR2 ANQGSEA. The V end was cut by 3 bases, the J end by 5 bases, with 16 bases between. The CDR3 is 14 residues long. In DNA form, the CDR3 reads TGCAGCGTTGACAGTCGGGGGGCAGGGGAGACCCAGTACTTC. Encoded protein: CSVDSRGAGETQYF.

V usage is TRBV18 and J usage is TRBJ2-3; 7 positions match TRBD2. V shed 6 bases, J shed 5 bases, and the junction held 11 bases outside the gene matches. CDR1 KGHSH and CDR2 LQKENI come from the germline V gene. This CDR3 has 15 residues. The CDR3 is CASSRTSISGDTQYF. In DNA, the CDR3 is TGTGCCAGCTCCCGGACTAGTATATCGGGAGATACGCAGTATTTT. Filled out from reference TRBV18 and TRBJ2-3, the complete variable domain reads NAGVMQNPRHLVRRRGQEARLRCSPMKGHSHVYWYRQLPEEGLKFMVYLQKENIIDESGMPKERFSAEFPKEGPSILRIQQVVRGDSAAYFCASSRTSISGDTQYFGPGTRLTVL.

The chain combines TRBV6-2 or TRBV6-3 with TRBJ1-6; D perhaps matches TRBD1 (5 bases). The CDR3 covers 13 residues. With 8 bases removed from V and 8 bases from J, the gap between germline ends came to 13 bases. Germline V CDR1 and CDR2: MNHEY, SVGEGT. The CDR3, as DNA: TGTGCCAGCGGTCTATTCAGGGATTCACCCCTCCACTTT. It yields the protein CASGLFRDSPLHF.

The chain employs TRBV18 and TRBJ2-7; D remains unclear. Trimming pared 3 bases from V and 0 bases from J, leaving 12 bases between. The CDR3 runs to 15 residues. Germline CDR1 reads KGHSH; CDR2 reads LQKENI. This CDR3 reads CASSPGGDSSYEQYF. The CDR3 nucleotides read TGTGCCAGCTCACCCGGTGGGGATAGCTCCTACGAGCAGTACTTC.

Many counts were recorded for this clonotype. This chain connects TRBV28 to TRBJ2-7, with 15 positions matching TRBD2. From germline, CDR1 is MDHEN and CDR2 SYDVKM. The CDR3 runs 19 residues. Here the CDR3 DNA reads TGTGCGTCATTGGGGGCGGGGGGACTAGCGGGAGGCCGCGTCTACGAGCAGTACTTC. It encodes CASLGAGGLAGGRVYEQYF. Variable domain in full (rest from reference TRBV28 and TRBJ2-7): DVKVTQSSRYLVKRTGEKVFLECVQDMDHENMFWYRQDPGLGLRLIYFSYDVKMKEKGDIPEGYSVSREKKERFSLILESASTNQTSMYLCASLGAGGLAGGRVYEQYFGPGTRLTVT.

The chain joins TRBV6-6 to TRBJ2-3; 9 bases align to TRBD2. Per germline, CDR1 MNHNY and CDR2 SVGAGI (reference sequence). CDR3 length: 16 residues. Trimming removed 0 bases from V and 1 base from J; junction bases left unmatched: 2. The CDR3 nucleotides are TGTGCCAGCAGTTACTCGAGGACTAGCGGCACAGATACGCAGTATTTT. Its protein is CASSYSRTSGTDTQYF.

This clonotype appeared many times. The CDR3 loop reads CASSPSSGSLAKNIQYF. The CDR3 bases are TGTGCCAGCAGTCCTTCGAGCGGCTCCCTAGCCAAAAACATTCAGTACTTC. V gene TRBV5-4 combines with J gene TRBJ2-4, with a possible D match to TRBD2 (5 bases). Deletions cut 5 bases from V and 0 bases from J, with 18 bases between. CDR1 is SGHNT and CDR2 is YYREEE in the germline V gene (reference sequence). The CDR3 consists of 17 residues.

Remarks on this clonotype: At one of its ends the junction is not consistent with the germline gene, which may arise from a read error. This chain uses TRBV7-9 with TRBJ2-1; no clear D gene. Germline V CDR1 and CDR2: SEHNR, FQNEAQ (reference sequence). There are 15 residues in the CDR3. The CDR3 DNA follows: TGTGCCAGCAGCTTAGAATCCGGGTCGGTCGGTGAGCGGTTCTTC. It specifies CASSLESGSVGERFF.

The chain links TRBV29-1 to TRBJ2-3; 8 bases line up with TRBD2. Germline loops: CDR1 SQVTM, CDR2 ANQGSEA. This CDR3 contains 16 residues. V trimming: 3 bases; J trimming: 0 bases; junction bases outside the gene matches: 8. CDR3 nucleotide sequence: TGCAGCGTTGATGGGATAGCGGGGTTTAGCACAGATACGCAGTATTTT. It translates to CSVDGIAGFSTDTQYF.

Comment on this clonotype: With a much larger clone just one base away, this may be a read error. The chain has TRBV5-1 and TRBJ1-2; D unclear. V lost 0 bases and J 6 bases, leaving 6 bases between the germline ends. The CDR3 is made up of 12 amino acids. Germline V CDR1 and CDR2: SGHRS, YFSETQ. For the CDR3, the DNA is TGCGCCAGCAGCTTGGACGGCAATGGCTACACCTTC. This translates into CASSLDGNGYTF.

This clonotype turned up a few times. The chain has TRBV20-1 and TRBJ1-6; possibly TRBD1 for D (6 bases). The germline V gene encodes CDR1 DFQATT and CDR2 SNEGSKA (reference sequence). CDR3 length equals 14 residues. With 4 bases removed from V and 5 bases from J, the gap between germline ends came to 12 bases. CDR3 in amino acids: CSANRDTNNSPLHF. The CDR3 DNA reads TGCAGTGCTAACCGGGACACAAATAATTCACCCCTCCACTTT.

This rearrangement joins TRBV11-2 to TRBJ2-3; D is perhaps TRBD1 (5 bases). The CDR3 runs to 12 residues. V lost 8 bases, J lost 4 bases, and 10 bases lay in between. Germline V gene data show CDR1 as SGHAT and CDR2 as FQNNGV. In DNA form, the CDR3 reads TGTGCCAGCGGGGCAGGTCCAGATACGCAGTATTTT. This sequence encodes CASGAGPDTQYF.

This clonotype was detected only a few times. This chain links TRBV27 with TRBJ1-1; maybe TRBD1 (5 bases). The germline V gene encodes CDR1 MNHEY and CDR2 SMNVEV (reference sequence). The CDR3 sequence is 13 residues long. Trimming shortened V by 5 bases and J by 8 bases, and 15 bases separated the two germline ends. The CDR3 loop is CASSPHRQPEAFF. The CDR3 DNA is TGTGCCAGCAGTCCCCACAGGCAGCCCGAAGCTTTCTTT.